The next 10 T cell receptor beta chains were all read from a single sample in a study of regulatory T cells in long-lasting Graves disease. Stated time point: newly diagnosed GD, antithyroid drugs for less than 3 months. From RNA extracted from PBMCs, the TCR library was made. Assembly of TCR beta libraries relied on iRepertoire HTBI primers together with Arm-PCR of CDR3 regions. TCRdb used MiXCR to reprocess the multiplex PCR reads, holding one entry per CDR3 protein. In the table there are more than 300,000 distinct CDR3 sequences, 15% to 19% of which are singletons. The sample here was peripheral blood mononuclear cells (PBMCs), taken at new diagnosis, from a patient treated with antithyroid drugs. The receptors were gathered from a female donor with Graves disease.

The table lists this clonotype with many counts. J is TRBJ2-7 and V is TRBV7-2; TRBD1 is a possible D gene (6 bases). Per the germline V gene, CDR1 is SGHTA and CDR2 is FQGNSA. The germline V and J ends were trimmed by 5 bases and 1 base, with 15 bases remaining between them. The CDR3 contains 15 residues. In DNA, the CDR3 is TGTGCCAGCAGCGAAGAACAGGGTTTATCCTACGAGCAGTACTTC. The encoded protein is CASSEEQGLSYEQYF.

This clonotype showed up many times. J is TRBJ2-7 and V is TRBV7-9; 14 bases map to TRBD2. CDR1 SEHNR and CDR2 FQNEAQ come from the germline V gene (reference sequence). There are 15 residues in the CDR3. Germline trimming cut 5 bases from V and 4 bases from J; bases unmatched to any gene: 4. This chain's CDR3 is CASSIGTSGRYEQYF. CDR3 DNA: TGTGCCAGCAGCATCGGGACTAGCGGGAGATACGAGCAGTACTTC.

This clonotype was seen at least ten times. J is TRBJ2-1 and V is TRBV2; 14 positions match TRBD2. J gave up 13 bases and V 7 bases, and 12 bases lay outside the gene matches. The CDR3 extends over 15 amino acids. CDR1 and CDR2 (germline): SNHLY, FYNNEI. CDR3 loop: CASKDGTSGGAGQFF. The CDR3 bases are TGTGCCAGCAAGGACGGGACTAGCGGGGGCGCAGGACAGTTCTTC.

The sample holds many counts of this clonotype. CDR3 amino acids: CASSLAGHGYTF. The CDR3 region has the DNA TGTGCCAGCAGTTTAGCAGGGCATGGCTACACCTTC. The chain uses TRBV27 and TRBJ1-2, with D possibly TRBD1 on 5 matching bases. V was pared by 2 bases and J by 6 bases, with 7 bases between. Germline-derived CDR1 and CDR2 are MNHEY and SMNVEV (reference sequence). The CDR3 runs 12 residues.

The chain carries TRBV5-4 and TRBJ1-2; D ambiguous. Between the trimmed V and J ends, which lost 3 bases and 0 bases, there was a span of 12 bases. There are 15 residues in the CDR3. The germline V gene has CDR1 SGHNT and CDR2 YYREEE (reference sequence). The CDR3 DNA sequence: TGTGCCAGCAGCTCCGGGATGCAGGCTAACTATGGCTACACCTTC. This encodes CASSSGMQANYGYTF.

This sequence joins TRBV20-1 and TRBJ2-4; no clear D. The V gene lost 1 base and the J gene lost 0 bases, with 10 bases spanning the gap. Germline CDR1 DFQATT, CDR2 SNEGSKA (reference sequence). This CDR3 contains 15 residues. Here the CDR3 reads CSARVSSEAKNIQYF. CDR3 sequence (DNA): TGCAGTGCTAGAGTTTCCAGCGAAGCCAAAAACATTCAGTACTTC.

J is TRBJ2-2 and V is TRBV11-3; D gene unclear. CDR1 and CDR2 (germline): SGHNT, YENEEA. Trimming pared 1 base from V and 3 bases from J, leaving 15 bases between. This CDR3 is 17 amino acids long. CDR3 DNA sequence: TGTGCCAGCAGCTTAGTTAGGAGTCGAATCTACACCGGGGAGCTGTTTTTT. This encodes CASSLVRSRIYTGELFF.

The rearrangement joins TRBV9 to TRBJ2-3; 10 nucleotides match TRBD2. The CDR3 is made up of 16 amino acids. Germline V gene sequence: CDR1 SGDLS, CDR2 YYNGEE. The ends lost 0 bases at V and 4 bases at J; junction bases unmatched: 5. The CDR3 DNA reads as TGTGCCAGCAGCGTAGAAATAGCGGGGGGACCAGATACGCAGTATTTT. It yields the protein CASSVEIAGGPDTQYF.

A remark on this clonotype: A read error is likely here: a far larger clone is one base away. This sequence joins TRBV5-5 and TRBJ2-1, with TRBD2 as a possible D gene (6 bases). V shed 4 bases and J shed 13 bases, with 24 bases lying between them. The CDR3 totals 15 residues. The V gene's germline CDR1 is SGHKS and CDR2 YYEKEE (reference sequence). CDR3 bases: TGTGCCAGCAGCAAAGGTTGGGGGGTCCAAGAGACCCAGTTCTTC. Protein sequence: CASSKGWGVQETQFF.

This clonotype was picked up a small number of times. This sequence joins TRBV29-1 and TRBJ1-1; D possibly corresponds to TRBD1 (6 bases). Per the germline V gene, CDR1 is SQVTM and CDR2 is ANQGSEA. CDR3 length equals 12 residues. Trimming shortened V by 6 bases and J by 2 bases, and 10 bases separated the two germline ends. DNA for the CDR3: TGCAGCGTCTGGACAGTAAACACTGAAGCTTTCTTT. Encoded protein: CSVWTVNTEAFF.